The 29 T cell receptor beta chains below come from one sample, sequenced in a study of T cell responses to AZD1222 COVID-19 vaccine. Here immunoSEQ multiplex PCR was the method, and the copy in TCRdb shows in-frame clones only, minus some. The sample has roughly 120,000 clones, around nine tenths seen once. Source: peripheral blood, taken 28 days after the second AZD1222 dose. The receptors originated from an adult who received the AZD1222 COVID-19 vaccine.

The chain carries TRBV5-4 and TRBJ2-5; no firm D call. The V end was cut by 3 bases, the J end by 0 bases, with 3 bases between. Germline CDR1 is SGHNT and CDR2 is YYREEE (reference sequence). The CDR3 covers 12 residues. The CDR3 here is CASSSYQETQYF. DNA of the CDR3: TGTGCCAGCAGCTCGTACCAAGAGACCCAGTACTTC.

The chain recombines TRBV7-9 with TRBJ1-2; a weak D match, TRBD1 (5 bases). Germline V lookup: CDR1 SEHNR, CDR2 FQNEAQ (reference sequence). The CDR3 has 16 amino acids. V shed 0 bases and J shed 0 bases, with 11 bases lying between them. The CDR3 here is CASSLARAGPNYGYTF. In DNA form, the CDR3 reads TGTGCCAGCAGCTTAGCGCGTGCAGGGCCTAACTATGGCTACACCTTC.

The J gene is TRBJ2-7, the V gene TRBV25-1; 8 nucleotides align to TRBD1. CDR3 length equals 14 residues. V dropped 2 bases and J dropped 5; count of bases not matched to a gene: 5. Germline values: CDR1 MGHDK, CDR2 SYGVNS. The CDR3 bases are TGTGCCAGCAGTGAAAGCAGGGGGCTCAACGAGCAGTACTTC. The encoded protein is CASSESRGLNEQYF.

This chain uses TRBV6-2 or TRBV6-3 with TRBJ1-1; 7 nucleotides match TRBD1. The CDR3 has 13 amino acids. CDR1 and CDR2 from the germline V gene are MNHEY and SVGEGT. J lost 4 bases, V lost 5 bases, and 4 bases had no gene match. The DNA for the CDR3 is TGTGCCAGCAGTGCCGACAGGGTCACTGAAGCTTTCTTT. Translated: CASSADRVTEAFF.

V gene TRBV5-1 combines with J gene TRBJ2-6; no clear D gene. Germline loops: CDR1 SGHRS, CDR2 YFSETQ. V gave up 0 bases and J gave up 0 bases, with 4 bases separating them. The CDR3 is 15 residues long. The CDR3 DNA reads TGCGCCAGCAGCTTGGACGTCTCTGGGGCCAACGTCCTGACTTTC. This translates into CASSLDVSGANVLTF.

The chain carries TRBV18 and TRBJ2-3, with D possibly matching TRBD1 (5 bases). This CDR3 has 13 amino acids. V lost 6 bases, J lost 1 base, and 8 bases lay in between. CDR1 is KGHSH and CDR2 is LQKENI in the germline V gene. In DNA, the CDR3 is TGTGCCAGCTCCCAGGGCGGCACAGATACGCAGTATTTT. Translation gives CASSQGGTDTQYF.

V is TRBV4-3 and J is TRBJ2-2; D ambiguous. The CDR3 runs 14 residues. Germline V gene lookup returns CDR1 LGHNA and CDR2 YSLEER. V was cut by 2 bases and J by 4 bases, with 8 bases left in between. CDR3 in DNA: TGCGCCAGCAGCCAAATAGCAGCCACCGGGGAGCTGTTTTTT. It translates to CASSQIAATGELFF.

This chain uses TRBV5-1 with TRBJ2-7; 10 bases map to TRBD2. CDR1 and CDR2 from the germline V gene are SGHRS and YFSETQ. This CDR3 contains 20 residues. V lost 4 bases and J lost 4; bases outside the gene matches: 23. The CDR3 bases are TGCGCCAGCAGCCAGGGAATGGATAGCGGGGGGCCTTTCGTCCCTTACGAGCAGTACTTC. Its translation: CASSQGMDSGGPFVPYEQYF.

The CDR3 DNA sequence: TGTGCCAGCAGTTTACAGTACCAAGAGACCCAGTACTTC. This translates into CASSLQYQETQYF. This chain joins TRBV28 and TRBJ2-5; D is unclear. The V gene lost 2 bases and the J gene lost 0 bases, with 4 bases spanning the gap. The CDR3 covers 13 residues. Per germline, CDR1 MDHEN and CDR2 SYDVKM.

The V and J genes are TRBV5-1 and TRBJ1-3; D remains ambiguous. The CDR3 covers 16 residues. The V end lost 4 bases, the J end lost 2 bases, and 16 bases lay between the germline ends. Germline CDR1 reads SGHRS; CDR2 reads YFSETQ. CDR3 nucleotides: TGCGCCAGCAGCACAAACACGGGAAGGACTGGAAACACCATATATTTT. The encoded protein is CASSTNTGRTGNTIYF. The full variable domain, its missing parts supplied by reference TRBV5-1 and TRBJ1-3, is KAGVTQTPRYLIKTRGQQVTLSCSPISGHRSVSWYQQTPGQGLQFLFEYFSETQRNKGNFPGRFSGRQFSNSRSEMNVSTLELGDSALYLCASSTNTGRTGNTIYFGEGSWLTVV.

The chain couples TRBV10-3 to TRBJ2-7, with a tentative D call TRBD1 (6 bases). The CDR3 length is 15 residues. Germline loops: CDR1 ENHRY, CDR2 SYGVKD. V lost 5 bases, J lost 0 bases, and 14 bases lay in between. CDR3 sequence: CAISPGDIFSYEQYF. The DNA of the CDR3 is TGTGCCATCAGTCCTGGGGACATCTTCTCCTACGAGCAGTACTTC.

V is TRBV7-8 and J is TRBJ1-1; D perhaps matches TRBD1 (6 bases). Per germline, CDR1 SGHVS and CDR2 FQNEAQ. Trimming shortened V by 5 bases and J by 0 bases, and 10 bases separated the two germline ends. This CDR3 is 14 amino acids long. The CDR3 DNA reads TGTGCCAGCAGCCCGACAGGCATGAACACTGAAGCTTTCTTT. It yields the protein CASSPTGMNTEAFF.

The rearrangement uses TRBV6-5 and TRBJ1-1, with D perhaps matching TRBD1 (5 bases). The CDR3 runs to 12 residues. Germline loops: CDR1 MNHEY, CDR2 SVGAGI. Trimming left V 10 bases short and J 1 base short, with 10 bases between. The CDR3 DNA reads TGTGCCACGGGGACGGCGAACACTGAAGCTTTCTTT. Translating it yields CATGTANTEAFF.

The CDR3 DNA follows: TGTGCCAGCAGACCGGAGCCTCAAGAGACCCAGTACTTC. Translated, it gives CASRPEPQETQYF. V is TRBV27 and J is TRBJ2-5; D not resolved. CDR3 length equals 13 residues. Germline CDR1 reads MNHEY; CDR2 reads SMNVEV (reference sequence). V was clipped by 6 bases and J by 2 bases, with 10 bases between them.

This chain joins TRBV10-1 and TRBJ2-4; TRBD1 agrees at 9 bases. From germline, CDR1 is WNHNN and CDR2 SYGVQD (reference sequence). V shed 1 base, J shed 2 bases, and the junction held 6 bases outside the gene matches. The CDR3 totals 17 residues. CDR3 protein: CASSELPGTGSKNIQYF. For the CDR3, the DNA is TGCGCCAGCAGTGAGTTGCCCGGGACAGGGTCCAAAAACATTCAGTACTTC.

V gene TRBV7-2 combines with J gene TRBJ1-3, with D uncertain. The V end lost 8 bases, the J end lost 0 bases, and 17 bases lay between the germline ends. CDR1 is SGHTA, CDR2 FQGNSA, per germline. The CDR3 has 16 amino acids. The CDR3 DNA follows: TGTGCCAGCGGAGCCTCCGCCCCGTACTCTGGAAACACCATATATTTT. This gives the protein CASGASAPYSGNTIYF.

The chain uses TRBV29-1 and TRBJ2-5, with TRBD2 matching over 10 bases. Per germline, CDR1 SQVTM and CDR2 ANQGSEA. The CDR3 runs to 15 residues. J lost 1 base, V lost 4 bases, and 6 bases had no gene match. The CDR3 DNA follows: TGCAGCGTTGTCCTAGCGGGGGACCCCCAAGAGACCCAGTACTTC. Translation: CSVVLAGDPQETQYF.

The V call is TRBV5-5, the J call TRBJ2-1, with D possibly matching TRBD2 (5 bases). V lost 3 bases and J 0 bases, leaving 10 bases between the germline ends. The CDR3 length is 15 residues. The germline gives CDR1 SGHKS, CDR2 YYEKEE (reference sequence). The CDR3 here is CASSSVGSSYNEQFF. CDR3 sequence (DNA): TGTGCCAGCAGCTCTGTGGGGAGCTCCTACAATGAGCAGTTCTTC.

In nucleotides, the CDR3 is TGTGCCAGCAGCTTGACTCTGCCGGGGACTGAAGCTTTCTTT. This translates into CASSLTLPGTEAFF. The chain uses TRBV5-4 and TRBJ1-1, with D hard to call. The CDR3 has 14 amino acids. Germline assignment: CDR1 SGHNT and CDR2 YYREEE (reference sequence). The V end lost 1 base, the J end lost 5 bases, and 12 bases lay between the germline ends.

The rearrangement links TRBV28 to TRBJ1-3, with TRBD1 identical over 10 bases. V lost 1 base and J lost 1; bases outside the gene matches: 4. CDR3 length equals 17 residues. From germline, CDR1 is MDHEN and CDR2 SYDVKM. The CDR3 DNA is TGTGCCAGCAGTTTATCCCGGGGACAGGGGTCTGGAAACACCATATATTTT. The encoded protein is CASSLSRGQGSGNTIYF. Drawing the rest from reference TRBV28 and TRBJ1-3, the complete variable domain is DVKVTQSSRYLVKRTGEKVFLECVQDMDHENMFWYRQDPGLGLRLIYFSYDVKMKEKGDIPEGYSVSREKKERFSLILESASTNQTSMYLCASSLSRGQGSGNTIYFGEGSWLTVV.

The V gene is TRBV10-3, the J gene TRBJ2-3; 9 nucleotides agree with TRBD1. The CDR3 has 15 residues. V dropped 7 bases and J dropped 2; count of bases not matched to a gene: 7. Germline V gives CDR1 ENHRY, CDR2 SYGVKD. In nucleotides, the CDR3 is TGTGCCATCACTCCGGACAGGGGATTCACAGATACGCAGTATTTT. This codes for CAITPDRGFTDTQYF.

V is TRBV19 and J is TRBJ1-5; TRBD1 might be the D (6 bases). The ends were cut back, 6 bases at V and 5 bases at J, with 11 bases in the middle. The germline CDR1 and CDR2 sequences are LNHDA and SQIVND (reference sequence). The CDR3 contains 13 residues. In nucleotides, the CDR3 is TGTGCCAGTAGGTCCAGGGGTTATCAGCCCCAGCATTTT. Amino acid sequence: CASRSRGYQPQHF.

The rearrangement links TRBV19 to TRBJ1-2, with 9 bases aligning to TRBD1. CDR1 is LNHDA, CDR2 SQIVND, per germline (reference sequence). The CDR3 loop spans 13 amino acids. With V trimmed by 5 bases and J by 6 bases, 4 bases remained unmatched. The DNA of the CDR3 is TGTGCCAGTAGTCCCTGGGACAGGGATGGCTACACCTTC. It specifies CASSPWDRDGYTF. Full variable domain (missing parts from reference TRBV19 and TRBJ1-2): DGGITQSPKYLFRKEGQNVTLSCEQNLNHDAMYWYRQDPGQGLRLIYYSQIVNDFQKGDIAEGYSVSREKKESFPLTVTSAQKNPTAFYLCASSPWDRDGYTFGSGTRLTVV.

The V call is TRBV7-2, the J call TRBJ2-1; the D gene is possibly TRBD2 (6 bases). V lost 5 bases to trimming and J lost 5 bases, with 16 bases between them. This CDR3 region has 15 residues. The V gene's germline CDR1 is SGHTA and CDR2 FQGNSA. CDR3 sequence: CASSLRGLIDNEQFF. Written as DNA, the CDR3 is TGTGCCAGCAGCCTCCGGGGGTTGATCGACAATGAGCAGTTCTTC.

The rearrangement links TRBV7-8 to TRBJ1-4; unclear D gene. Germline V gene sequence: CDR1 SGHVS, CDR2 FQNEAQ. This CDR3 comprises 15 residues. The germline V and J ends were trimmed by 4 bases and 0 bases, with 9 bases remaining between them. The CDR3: CASSSRTATNEKLFF. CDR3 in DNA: TGTGCCAGCAGCTCTCGGACTGCAACTAATGAAAAACTGTTTTTT.

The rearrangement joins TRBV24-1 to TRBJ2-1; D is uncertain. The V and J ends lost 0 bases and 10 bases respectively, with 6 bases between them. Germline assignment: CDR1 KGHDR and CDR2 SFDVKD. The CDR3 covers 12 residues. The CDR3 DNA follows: TGTGCCACCAGTGATTTGGGGAACGAGCAGTTCTTC. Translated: CATSDLGNEQFF.

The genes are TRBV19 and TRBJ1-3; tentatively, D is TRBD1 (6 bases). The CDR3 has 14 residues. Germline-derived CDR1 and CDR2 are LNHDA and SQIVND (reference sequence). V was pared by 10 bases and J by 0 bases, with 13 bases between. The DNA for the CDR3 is TGTGCCACTGGACAGTGGGACTCTGGAAACACCATATATTTT. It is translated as CATGQWDSGNTIYF.

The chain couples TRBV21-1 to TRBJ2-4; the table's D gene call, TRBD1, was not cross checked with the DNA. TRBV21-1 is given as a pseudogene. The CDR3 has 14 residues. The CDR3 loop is CASANRVAKNIQYF. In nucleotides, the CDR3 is TGTGCCAGCGCGAACAGGGTCGCCAAAAACATTCAGTACTTC.

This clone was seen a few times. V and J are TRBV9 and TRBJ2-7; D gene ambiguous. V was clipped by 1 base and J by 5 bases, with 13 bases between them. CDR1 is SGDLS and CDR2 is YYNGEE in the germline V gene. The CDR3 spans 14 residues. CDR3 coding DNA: TGTGCCAGCAGCGTAAATCCTTATGCCCACGAGCAGTACTTC. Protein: CASSVNPYAHEQYF.